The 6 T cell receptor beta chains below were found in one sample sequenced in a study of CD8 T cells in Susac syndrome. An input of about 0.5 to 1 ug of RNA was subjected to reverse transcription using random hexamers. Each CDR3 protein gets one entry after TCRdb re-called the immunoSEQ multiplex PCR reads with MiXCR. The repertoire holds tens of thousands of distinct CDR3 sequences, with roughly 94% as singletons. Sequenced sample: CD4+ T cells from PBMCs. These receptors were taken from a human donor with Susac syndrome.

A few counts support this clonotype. The chain's CDR3 is CAAGLQETQYF. DNA for the CDR3: TGTGCCGCGGGGTTGCAAGAGACCCAGTACTTC. The rearrangement uses TRBV7-8 and TRBJ2-5, with D perhaps matching TRBD2 (6 bases). V was pared by 11 bases and J by 2 bases, with 9 bases between. Germline CDR1 is SGHVS and CDR2 is FQNEAQ. This CDR3 comprises 11 residues. The variable domain in full, with the rest retrieved from reference TRBV7-8 and TRBJ2-5, is GAGVSQSPRYKVAKRGQDVALRCDPISGHVSLFWYQQALGQGPEFLTYFQNEAQLDKSGLPSDRFFAERPEGSVSTLKIQRTQQEDSAVYLCAAGLQETQYFGPGTRLLVL.

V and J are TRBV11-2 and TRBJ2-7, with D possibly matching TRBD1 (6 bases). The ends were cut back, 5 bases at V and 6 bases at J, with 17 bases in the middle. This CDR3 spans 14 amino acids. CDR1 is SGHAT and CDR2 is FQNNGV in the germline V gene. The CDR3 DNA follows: TGTGCCAGCAGCCTCTACACACAGGGCGGCGAGCAGTACTTC. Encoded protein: CASSLYTQGGEQYF.

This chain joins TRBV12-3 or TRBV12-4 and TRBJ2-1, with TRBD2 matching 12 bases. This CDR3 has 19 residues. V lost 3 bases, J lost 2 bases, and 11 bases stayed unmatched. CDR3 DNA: TGTGCCAGCAGTTTCCCCGAACTAGCGGGGGGAATCGCCTACAATGAGCAGTTCTTC. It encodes CASSFPELAGGIAYNEQFF.

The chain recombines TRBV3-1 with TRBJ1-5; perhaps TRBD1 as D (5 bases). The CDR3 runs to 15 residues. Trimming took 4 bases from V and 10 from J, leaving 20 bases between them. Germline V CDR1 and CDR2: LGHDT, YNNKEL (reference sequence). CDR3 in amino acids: CASSRDASRGGPQHF. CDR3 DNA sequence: TGTGCCAGCAGCCGGGATGCCTCCCGGGGGGGACCCCAGCATTTT.

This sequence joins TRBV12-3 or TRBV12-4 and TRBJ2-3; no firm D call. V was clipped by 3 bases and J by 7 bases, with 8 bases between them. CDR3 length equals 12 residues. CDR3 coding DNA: TGTGCCAGCAGTTTGGCCTTCTATACGCAGTATTTT. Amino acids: CASSLAFYTQYF.

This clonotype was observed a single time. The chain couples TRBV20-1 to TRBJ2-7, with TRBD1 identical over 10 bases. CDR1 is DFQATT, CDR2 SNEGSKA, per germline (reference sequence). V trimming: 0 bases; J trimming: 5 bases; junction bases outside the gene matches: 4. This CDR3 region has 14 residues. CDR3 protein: CSARDRDRGHEQYF. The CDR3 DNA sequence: TGCAGTGCTAGAGACCGGGACAGGGGCCACGAGCAGTACTTC.